This T cell receptor beta chain stems from a study of OX40 agonist ivuxolimab in advanced cancers. Overall study results and limits: Among the least clonally expanded were partial responders at 0.1-3.0 mg/kg.

Assay used: immunoSEQ multiplex PCR; TCRdb lists only in-frame clones, some missing. The table records 45,000 to 50,000 clones, 80% to 90% of them present only once. Remarks on this clone: Its antigen is unknown.

CDR1 and CDR2 (germline): LNHDA, SQIVND (reference sequence). CDR3 length: 16 residues. V lost 6 bases to trimming and J lost 3 bases, with 18 bases between them. Autoimmune disease history or systemic immunosuppression led to patients being barred. The chain couples TRBV19 to TRBJ1-3; possible D gene TRBD1, 5 bases. The source of this sequence is an adult with an advanced solid tumor such as melanoma, head and neck, liver or kidney cancer. This sample comprised CD4+ or CD8+ T cells sorted from blood, obtained in a trial of the OX40 agonist ivuxolimab. The CDR3 here is CASSLPGGTGGNTIYF. The CDR3 DNA follows: TGTGCCAGTAGCCTCCCGGGGGGTACTGGTGGAAACACCATATATTTT.